This TCR beta chain was obtained from a study of Graves' ophthalmopathy and Graves' hyperthyroidism. The junction had 6 bases not matched to a gene; V was cut back by 7 bases and J by 6 bases. This CDR3 contains 13 residues. General study results and limits: Separation of ophthalmopathy from stable hyperthyroidism was achieved by a 13-signature model, at 85% to 90% sensitivity and approximately 84% specificity.

Investigators amplified TCR beta CDR3 regions from RNA transcripts. HTBI-primed RT-PCR formed the first round, and a multiplex PCR formed the second. TCRdb fed the multiplex PCR reads into MiXCR, producing one record per CDR3 protein. The sample has some 350,000 distinct CDR3 sequences; about 15% are singletons. In this sample, this clonotype turned up many times. Its antigen is currently unknown. Sequencing was performed on peripheral blood. The chain links TRBV12-3 or TRBV12-4 to TRBJ1-1, with 9 positions matching TRBD1. The sequence came from an adult woman with stable Graves' hyperthyroidism. The CDR3 DNA follows: TGTGCCAGCACCGAACAGGGGGCGGCTGAAGCTTTCTTT. As protein: CASTEQGAAEAFF.